The 15 T cell receptor beta chains given below trace back to one sample, sequenced in a study of Tregs in tolerant kidney transplant recipients. The data were produced by immunoSEQ multiplex PCR, yet TCRdb's version contains in-frame clones alone and is incomplete. Here the sample spans some 71,000 clones, approximately 91% being singletons. This specimen consisted of CD4+ T cells from blood, obtained before the transplant. The source of these receptors is a human donor who received a combined kidney and bone marrow transplant.

Points on this clone: Other DNA sequences in this specimen translate into the identical CDR3. This sequence joins TRBV29-1 and TRBJ2-5; TRBD1 agrees at 7 bases. After removal of 6 bases from V and 2 bases from J, the junction contained 3 bases not matched to a gene. Germline loops: CDR1 SQVTM, CDR2 ANQGSEA. CDR3 size: 12 residues. The CDR3 reads CSVRTGQETQYF. CDR3 DNA sequence: TGCAGCGTAAGGACAGGACAAGAGACCCAGTACTTC.

This clone is a singleton in its sample. V and J are TRBV15 and TRBJ2-1; 8 nucleotides align to TRBD2. CDR3 length equals 16 residues. Germline CDR1 is LNHNV and CDR2 is YYDKDF (reference sequence). J was trimmed by 5 bases and V by 1 base; bases with no gene match: 7. CDR3 in amino acids: CATSRVAGPPDNEQFF. In DNA form, the CDR3 reads TGTGCCACCAGCAGAGTAGCGGGACCCCCCGACAATGAGCAGTTCTTC.

The rearrangement uses TRBV28 and TRBJ1-5, with 9 bases that match TRBD1. J was trimmed by 4 bases and V by 4 bases; bases with no gene match: 5. The CDR3 length is 15 residues. Per germline, CDR1 MDHEN and CDR2 SYDVKM. The CDR3 region is CASSSDRGYNQPQHF. The CDR3, as DNA: TGTGCCAGCAGTTCGGACAGGGGATATAATCAGCCCCAGCATTTT.

This clone was counted once. V usage is TRBV29-1 and J usage is TRBJ2-5; the D gene is possibly TRBD1 (6 bases). Trimming removed 3 bases from V and 5 bases from J, with 19 bases in between. The germline CDR1 and CDR2 sequences are SQVTM and ANQGSEA. The CDR3 spans 15 residues. Here the CDR3 DNA reads TGCAGCGTTGATGACCTAGGGCCTCAGGGGGAGACCCAGTACTTC. This sequence encodes CSVDDLGPQGETQYF.

Comments on this clone: A junction end diverges from the germline sequence, so it may reflect a read error. The chain combines TRBV7-7 with TRBJ2-1; 10 bases map to TRBD2. CDR3 length equals 16 residues. CDR1 and CDR2 from the germline V gene are SSHAT and FNYEAQ (reference sequence). The CDR3 DNA reads TGTGCTAGCAGCTTGACCCCTAGCGGGAGAGGGAATGAGCAGTTCTTC. It translates to CASSLTPSGRGNEQFF. Filled out from reference TRBV7-7 and TRBJ2-1, the complete variable domain reads GAGVSQSPRYKVTKRGQDVTLRCDPISSHATLYWYQQALGQGPEFLTYFNYEAQPDKSGLPSDRFSAERPEGSISTLTIQRTEQRDSAMYRCASSLTPSGRGNEQFFGPGTRLTVL.

The chain joins TRBV7-9 to TRBJ2-7; TRBD1 aligns across 7 bases. Germline CDR1 is SEHNR and CDR2 is FQNEAQ (reference sequence). The ends lost 3 bases at V and 5 bases at J; junction bases unmatched: 4. The CDR3 loop spans 13 amino acids. The CDR3 spells CASSFTGVHEQYF. The DNA of the CDR3 is TGTGCCAGCAGCTTCACAGGGGTCCACGAGCAGTACTTC.

This rearrangement joins TRBV5-4 to TRBJ2-1, with D perhaps TRBD2 (5 bases). The CDR3 is 11 residues long. The ends were cut back, 3 bases at V and 9 bases at J, with 7 bases in the middle. Germline CDR1 is SGHNT and CDR2 is YYREEE (reference sequence). CDR3 DNA: TGTGCCAGCAGCTCTAGCAGTGAGCAGTTCTTC. Protein: CASSSSSEQFF.

CDR3 sequence (DNA): TGTGCCAGCTCAACTAGCGGGAGGGTCACAGATACGCAGTATTTT. It is translated as CASSTSGRVTDTQYF. The chain recombines TRBV27 with TRBJ2-3, with TRBD2 matching 13 bases. The V segment lost 8 bases and the J segment 2 bases; nucleotides outside the gene matches: 4. Germline CDR1 and CDR2: MNHEY and SMNVEV (reference sequence). The CDR3 length is 15 residues.

This chain uses TRBV19 with TRBJ1-2; 7 bases are shared with TRBD1. The CDR3 covers 15 residues. Per germline, CDR1 LNHDA and CDR2 SQIVND (reference sequence). Losses at the gene ends were 9 bases for V and 0 bases for J; bases not matched to a gene: 10. The CDR3 region is CASERTGRTNYGYTF. The CDR3 nucleotides read TGTGCCAGCGAGAGGACAGGCAGAACTAACTATGGCTACACCTTC.

This chain uses TRBV9 with TRBJ2-7; tentatively, D is TRBD2 (6 bases). Germline CDR1 and CDR2: SGDLS and YYNGEE. V dropped 2 bases and J dropped 6 bases, with 18 bases sitting between them. The CDR3 runs to 15 residues. The CDR3 nucleotides read TGTGCCAGCAGCGTGGATCCCTCCGGGACTTTCGAGCAGTACTTC. This gives the protein CASSVDPSGTFEQYF.

The CDR3: CASSQGGNSGNTIYF. The CDR3 DNA sequence: TGCGCCAGCAGCCAAGGAGGGAACTCTGGAAACACCATATATTTT. The V gene is TRBV4-3, the J gene TRBJ1-3, with D unclear. V was clipped by 1 base and J by 0 bases, with 7 bases between them. Per the germline V gene, CDR1 is LGHNA and CDR2 is YSLEER. The CDR3 length is 15 residues.

CDR3 sequence (DNA): TGTGCCAGCAGAAGACTAGACAACCCAGGGACCCAGTACTTC. Its translation: CASRRLDNPGTQYF. The V and J genes are TRBV6-4 and TRBJ2-5; D perhaps matches TRBD2 (6 bases). The ends were cut back, 6 bases at V and 7 bases at J, with 18 bases in the middle. The CDR3 sequence is 14 residues long. Germline loops: CDR1 MRHNA, CDR2 SNTAGT.

The gene calls are TRBV4-3 and TRBJ1-1, with D perhaps TRBD1 (5 bases). CDR1 is LGHNA and CDR2 is YSLEER in the germline V gene. The CDR3 totals 14 residues. V lost 1 base and J 7 bases, leaving 13 bases between the germline ends. The CDR3, as DNA: TGCGCCAGCAGCCAAGTTACATGGGGGGGTGAAGCTTTCTTT. Translation: CASSQVTWGGEAFF.

The chain is built from TRBV14 and TRBJ2-5, with a tentative D call TRBD1 (5 bases). The V end lost 4 bases, the J end lost 2 bases, and 17 bases lay between the germline ends. This CDR3 is 16 amino acids long. Germline CDR1 is SGHDN and CDR2 is FVKESK. CDR3 in amino acids: CASSPVGQGLQETQYF. For the CDR3, the DNA is TGTGCCAGCAGCCCAGTCGGCCAGGGCTTACAAGAGACCCAGTACTTC.

This clone was counted a few times. The chain joins TRBV5-6 to TRBJ1-2; 10 positions agree with TRBD1. CDR1 is SGHDT, CDR2 YYEEEE, per germline. The CDR3 is 14 amino acids. With V trimmed by 4 bases and J by 7 bases, 7 bases remained unmatched. In nucleotides, the CDR3 is TGTGCCAGCAGCATGACAGGGGGCGAGCTTGGCTACACCTTC. It yields the protein CASSMTGGELGYTF.